Presented here are 13 T cell receptor beta chains from one specimen sequenced in a study of blood T cell repertoires in COVID-19. Clones were read by immunoSEQ multiplex PCR, and TCRdb kept only the in-frame ones, dropping some. The data show approximately 24,000 clones, with roughly 91% seen just once and roughly a quarter held by the top ten. The sequencing input was peripheral blood. The receptors were gathered from a man aged 65 to 79 with COVID-19, enrolled during active disease.

The V and J genes are TRBV11-2 and TRBJ2-7; 7 nucleotides align to TRBD1. V lost 5 bases and J lost 2; bases outside the gene matches: 6. The V gene's germline CDR1 is SGHAT and CDR2 FQNNGV. The CDR3 has 14 amino acids. CDR3 loop: CASSRLTGPYEQYF. CDR3 nucleotide sequence: TGTGCCAGCAGCCGGCTGACAGGGCCCTACGAGCAGTACTTC.

The chain uses TRBV5-8 and TRBJ1-5; D is undetermined. Trimming took 2 bases from V and 0 from J, leaving 18 bases between them. The germline gives CDR1 SGHTS, CDR2 YDEGEE. CDR3 length: 18 residues. DNA of the CDR3: TGTGCCAGCAGCTTTCTCCTCGCGCGTGAGGATAGCAATCAGCCCCAGCATTTT. Translating gives CASSFLLAREDSNQPQHF.

The chain recombines TRBV27 with TRBJ2-1; D possibly corresponds to TRBD1 (6 bases). There are 13 residues in the CDR3. Per the germline V gene, CDR1 is MNHEY and CDR2 is SMNVEV (reference sequence). The V and J ends lost 5 bases and 14 bases respectively, with 19 bases between them. The CDR3: CASSVRDTRMEFF. CDR3 nucleotide sequence: TGTGCCAGCAGTGTCCGGGACACCCGAATGGAGTTCTTC.

This sequence joins TRBV7-9 and TRBJ1-2; 8 nucleotides line up with TRBD1. The CDR3 is 14 amino acids. The V gene's germline CDR1 is SEHNR and CDR2 FQNEAQ (reference sequence). Unmatched junction bases numbered 9, after V lost 4 bases and J lost 8 bases. The CDR3 spells CASSSDKDRGGYTF. The CDR3 nucleotides read TGTGCCAGCAGCTCCGATAAAGACAGGGGAGGCTACACCTTC.

The chain combines TRBV5-4 with TRBJ1-2; the match to TRBD1 covers 11 bases. With 4 bases clipped from V and 5 bases from J, the junction kept 4 bases outside the gene matches. Per the germline V gene, CDR1 is SGHNT and CDR2 is YYREEE (reference sequence). The CDR3 is made up of 14 amino acids. This CDR3 is CASSEGTGGYGYTF. CDR3 nucleotides: TGTGCCAGCAGCGAAGGGACAGGGGGATATGGCTACACCTTC. The full variable domain, completed using reference TRBV5-4 and TRBJ1-2, is ETGVTQSPTHLIKTRGQQVTLRCSSQSGHNTVSWYQQALGQGPQFIFQYYREEENGRGNFPPRFSGLQFPNYSSELNVNALELDDSALYLCASSEGTGGYGYTFGSGTRLTVV.

The V and J genes are TRBV11-2 and TRBJ2-7, with D possibly being TRBD1 (6 bases). In germline, CDR1 is SGHAT, CDR2 FQNNGV. The V end was cut by 3 bases, the J end by 4 bases, with 10 bases between. CDR3 length: 13 residues. The CDR3 loop reads CASSLEGGYEQYF. CDR3 nucleotides: TGTGCCAGCAGCTTGGAAGGGGGTTACGAGCAGTACTTC. Looking up the rest from reference TRBV11-2 and TRBJ2-7 gives the full variable domain: EAGVAQSPRYKIIEKRQSVAFWCNPISGHATLYWYQQILGQGPKLLIQFQNNGVVDDSQLPKDRFSAERLKGVDSTLKIQPAKLEDSAVYLCASSLEGGYEQYFGPGTRLTVT.

This clone occurred a few times. The chain has TRBV12-5 and TRBJ2-7; TRBD1 is a possible D gene (6 bases). This CDR3 has 16 residues. In germline, CDR1 is LGHNT, CDR2 FRNRAP. The V end lost 1 base, the J end lost 2 bases, and 15 bases lay between the germline ends. The CDR3 DNA reads as TGTGCTAGTGGTTTGGGCCCAGGGGTCACCCCCTACGAGCAGTACTTC. It specifies CASGLGPGVTPYEQYF.

The V gene is TRBV10-3, the J gene TRBJ2-2, with TRBD1 matching over 11 bases. The CDR3 is 15 amino acids. Germline CDR1 is ENHRY and CDR2 is SYGVKD. Trimming cost V 6 bases and J 3 bases; bases outside gene matches: 3. The DNA of the CDR3 is TGTGCCATCAGCGCGGGACAGGGGGACACCGGGGAGCTGTTTTTT. It translates to CAISAGQGDTGELFF.

The V and J genes are TRBV19 and TRBJ1-2; 9 bases are a match to TRBD1. Per germline, CDR1 LNHDA and CDR2 SQIVND (reference sequence). This CDR3 spans 15 amino acids. V trimming: 6 bases; J trimming: 9 bases; junction bases outside the gene matches: 14. CDR3 sequence: CASSRTTGGLSRYTF. CDR3 sequence (DNA): TGTGCCAGTAGCCGCACTACAGGGGGCCTTTCTCGCTACACCTTC.

This CDR3 reads CASSRLDSPLHF. In nucleotides, the CDR3 is TGTGCCAGCAGCCGCTTAGATTCACCCCTCCACTTT. This chain connects TRBV3-1 (or the pseudogene TRBV3-2) to TRBJ1-6; D uncertain. In germline, CDR1 is LGHDT, CDR2 YNNKEL (reference sequence). The CDR3 totals 12 residues. V gave up 4 bases and J gave up 8 bases, with 6 bases separating them.

The chain has TRBV6-5 and TRBJ1-3; D is unresolved. V shed 5 bases and J shed 7 bases, with 18 bases lying between them. The CDR3 is made up of 15 amino acids. CDR1 MNHEY and CDR2 SVGAGI come from the germline V gene. In nucleotides, the CDR3 is TGTGCCAGCAGTCCCCCCAAAGGGAGTAGGAACACCATATATTTT. It specifies CASSPPKGSRNTIYF.

V gene TRBV19 combines with J gene TRBJ1-5; D might be TRBD1 (6 bases). Trimming stripped 6 bases from V and 7 bases from J, with 16 bases between. Per the germline V gene, CDR1 is LNHDA and CDR2 is SQIVND (reference sequence). The CDR3 runs to 14 residues. The CDR3 DNA reads as TGTGCCAGTAGGCACAGGGAAAGGGGACAGCCCCAGCATTTT. This encodes CASRHRERGQPQHF.

This clone was picked up one time. The chain couples TRBV12-3 or TRBV12-4 to TRBJ1-5; weak D call: TRBD1 (6 bases). This CDR3 comprises 12 residues. The V end was cut by 6 bases, the J end by 7 bases, with 10 bases between. CDR3 region: CASRQGGQPQHF. Here the CDR3 DNA reads TGTGCCAGCAGACAGGGTGGACAGCCCCAGCATTTT.